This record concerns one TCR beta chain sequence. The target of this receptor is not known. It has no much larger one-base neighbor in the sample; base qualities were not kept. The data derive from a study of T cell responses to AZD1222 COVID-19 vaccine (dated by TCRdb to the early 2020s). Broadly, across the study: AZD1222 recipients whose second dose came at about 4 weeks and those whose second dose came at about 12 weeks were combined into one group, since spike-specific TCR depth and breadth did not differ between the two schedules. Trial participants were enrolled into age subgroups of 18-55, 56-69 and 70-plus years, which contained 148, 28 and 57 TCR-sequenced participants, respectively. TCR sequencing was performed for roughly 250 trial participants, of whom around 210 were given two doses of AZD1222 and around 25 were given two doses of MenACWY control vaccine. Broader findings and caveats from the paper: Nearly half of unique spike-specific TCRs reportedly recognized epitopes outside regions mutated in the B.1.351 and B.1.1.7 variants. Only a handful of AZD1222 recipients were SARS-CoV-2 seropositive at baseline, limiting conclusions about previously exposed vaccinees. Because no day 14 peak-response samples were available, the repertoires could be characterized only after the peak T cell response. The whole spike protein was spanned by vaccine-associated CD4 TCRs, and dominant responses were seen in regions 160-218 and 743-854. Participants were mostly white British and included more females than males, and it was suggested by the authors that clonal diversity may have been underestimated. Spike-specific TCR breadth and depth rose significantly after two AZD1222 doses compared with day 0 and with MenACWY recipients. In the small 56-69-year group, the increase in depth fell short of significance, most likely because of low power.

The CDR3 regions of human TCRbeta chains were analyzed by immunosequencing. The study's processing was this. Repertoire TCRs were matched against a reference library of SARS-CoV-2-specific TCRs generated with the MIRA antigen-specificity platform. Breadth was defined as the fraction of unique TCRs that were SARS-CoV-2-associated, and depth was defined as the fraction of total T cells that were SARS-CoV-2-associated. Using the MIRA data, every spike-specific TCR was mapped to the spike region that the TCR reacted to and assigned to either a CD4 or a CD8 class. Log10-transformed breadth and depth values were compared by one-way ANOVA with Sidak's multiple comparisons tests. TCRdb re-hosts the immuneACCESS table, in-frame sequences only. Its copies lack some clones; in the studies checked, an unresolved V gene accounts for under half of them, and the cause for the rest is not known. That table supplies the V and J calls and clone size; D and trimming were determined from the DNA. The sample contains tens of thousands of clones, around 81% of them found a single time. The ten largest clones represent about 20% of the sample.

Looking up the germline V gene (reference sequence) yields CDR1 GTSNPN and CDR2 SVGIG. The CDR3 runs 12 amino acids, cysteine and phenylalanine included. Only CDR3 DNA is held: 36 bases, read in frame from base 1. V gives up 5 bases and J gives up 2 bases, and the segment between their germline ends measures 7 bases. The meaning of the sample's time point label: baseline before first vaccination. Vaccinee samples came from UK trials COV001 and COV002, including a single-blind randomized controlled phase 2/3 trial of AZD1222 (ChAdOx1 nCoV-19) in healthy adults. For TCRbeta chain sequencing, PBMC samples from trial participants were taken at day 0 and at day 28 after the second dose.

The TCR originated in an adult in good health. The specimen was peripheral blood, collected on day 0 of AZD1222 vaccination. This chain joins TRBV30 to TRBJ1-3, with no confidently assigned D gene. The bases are TGTGCCTGGGCTAACCCTGGAAACACCATATATTTT. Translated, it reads CAWANPGNTIYF.